This T cell receptor (beta chain) was captured in a study of blood T cell repertoires in COVID-19. Original processing methods: Reference gene primer amplification gave nucleated cell count estimates. Sequencing used immunoSEQ multiplex PCR; TCRdb keeps in-frame clones, though not all of them. That table gives V, J and clone size, and the DNA gave D and trimming. The data hold about 46,000 clones, with less than 85% observed a single time. The sequencing sample was made of peripheral blood. The receptor was derived from a man aged 55 to 70 with acute or convalescent COVID-19.

The CDR3 region has the DNA TGTGCCAGCAGGATAACAGGGGGCACTGAAGCTTTCTTT. Translation gives CASRITGGTEAFF. The chain links TRBV6-5 to TRBJ1-1; 8 nucleotides line up with TRBD1. Germline-derived CDR1 and CDR2 are MNHEY and SVGAGI. V lost 6 bases, J lost 4 bases, and 4 bases stayed unmatched. The CDR3 spans 13 residues.